The entry below gives a single T cell receptor beta chain sequence along with its context. While unrecorded immune exposures were likely, the donors were nominally healthy when sampled. This sample was taken from a study of cytomegalovirus exposure and HLA in healthy donors. Trimming took off 4 bases at V and 5 bases at J, with 12 bases between the two ends. Germline CDR1 SGHRS, CDR2 YFSETQ. The CDR3 consists of 13 residues. In the PCR, 60 Vbeta and 13 Jbeta primers were used. Some clones are missing from TCRdb's copy, which holds only in-frame ones; the method was immunoSEQ multiplex PCR. Of some 170,000 clones in the sample, over 75% were seen once.

Specimen: PBMCs. This clonotype was sampled from a middle-aged man in good health and CMV-seropositive. This chain connects TRBV5-1 to TRBJ2-5; possibly TRBD1 for D (6 bases). The CDR3 sequence is CASSLGALETQYF. The DNA of the CDR3 is TGCGCCAGCAGCCTGGGGGCCCTTGAGACCCAGTACTTC. Full variable domain (outside the CDR3, taken from reference TRBV5-1 and TRBJ2-5): KAGVTQTPRYLIKTRGQQVTLSCSPISGHRSVSWYQQTPGQGLQFLFEYFSETQRNKGNFPGRFSGRQFSNSRSEMNVSTLELGDSALYLCASSLGALETQYFGPGTRLLVL.